The 16 T cell receptor beta chains reported below all come from one sample, sequenced in a study of T-cell memory formation after mild COVID-19. One entry per CDR3 protein, called by TCRdb with MiXCR from the 5' RACE reads. The sample shows about half a million distinct CDR3 sequences, around a sixth of them seen only once. The source material was PBMCs or a T cell subset sorted from them (not recorded which). Receptors were obtained from an adult woman who had mild COVID-19 (a few samples of this study predate the infection). Cell type and time point are not known.

The V and J genes are TRBV14 and TRBJ2-2; D is ambiguous. CDR3 length equals 13 residues. Looked up from germline, CDR1 is SGHDN and CDR2 is FVKESK. The V end lost 1 base, the J end lost 9 bases, and 9 bases lay between the germline ends. Written as DNA, the CDR3 is TGTGCCAGCAGCCAAGGGTACGGAAGGGAGCTGTTTTTT. Amino acids: CASSQGYGRELFF.

This rearrangement joins TRBV3-1 to TRBJ1-2, with a tentative D call TRBD1 (5 bases). V lost 3 bases and J 7 bases, leaving 9 bases between the germline ends. The CDR3 runs to 12 residues. Germline V gene data show CDR1 as LGHDT and CDR2 as YNNKEL (reference sequence). The CDR3 nucleotides read TGTGCCAGCAGCCATTCAGGGCTTGGCTACACCTTC. This encodes CASSHSGLGYTF. The whole variable domain, remainder taken from reference TRBV3-1 and TRBJ1-2, is DTAVSQTPKYLVTQMGNDKSIKCEQNLGHDTMYWYKQDSKKFLKIMFSYNNKELIINETVPNRFSPKSPDKAHLNLHINSLELGDSAVYFCASSHSGLGYTFGSGTRLTVV.

This clonotype has a handful of counts. V is TRBV15 and J is TRBJ1-1; D not certain. V lost 5 bases, J lost 1 base, and 11 bases lay in between. The CDR3 contains 14 residues. From germline, CDR1 is LNHNV and CDR2 YYDKDF (reference sequence). The CDR3 loop is CATSPQFSNTEAFF. The CDR3 DNA is TGTGCCACCAGCCCCCAATTCTCGAACACTGAAGCTTTCTTT.

This clonotype appeared a single time. The J gene is TRBJ1-2, the V gene TRBV5-1; D ambiguous. The CDR3 has 14 residues. The V end was cut by 4 bases, the J end by 6 bases, with 16 bases between. The germline gives CDR1 SGHRS, CDR2 YFSETQ. The CDR3: CASSPGIRVNGYTF. CDR3 nucleotide sequence: TGCGCCAGCAGCCCCGGAATCCGGGTAAATGGCTACACCTTC. The whole variable domain, filled in from reference TRBV5-1 and TRBJ1-2, reads KAGVTQTPRYLIKTRGQQVTLSCSPISGHRSVSWYQQTPGQGLQFLFEYFSETQRNKGNFPGRFSGRQFSNSRSEMNVSTLELGDSALYLCASSPGIRVNGYTFGSGTRLTVV.

This clonotype was seen only a few times. This chain uses TRBV10-3 with TRBJ1-2; D possibly corresponds to TRBD1 (5 bases). Germline V gives CDR1 ENHRY, CDR2 SYGVKD. The CDR3 is 13 amino acids. V shed 6 bases and J shed 8 bases, with 16 bases lying between them. CDR3 in amino acids: CAIRTGGGNGYTF. CDR3 bases: TGTGCCATCAGGACTGGTGGGGGGAACGGCTACACCTTC.

The sample holds a few counts of this clonotype. CDR3 in DNA: TGTGCCAGCAGCTTAGTTTCGAAGGGACTAGCGGGAACCGGGGAGCTGTTTTTT. Translation: CASSLVSKGLAGTGELFF. This chain connects TRBV7-2 to TRBJ2-2; 13 bases map to TRBD2. Germline V gene lookup returns CDR1 SGHTA and CDR2 FQGNSA. Germline trimming cut 1 base from V and 5 bases from J; bases unmatched to any gene: 7. This CDR3 is 18 amino acids long. Full variable domain (outside the CDR3, taken from reference TRBV7-2 and TRBJ2-2): GAGVSQSPSNKVTEKGKDVELRCDPISGHTALYWYRQSLGQGLEFLIYFQGNSAPDKSGLPSDRFSAERTGGSVSTLTIQRTQQEDSAVYLCASSLVSKGLAGTGELFFGEGSRLTVL.

Of note for this clonotype: At one end, the junction sequence differs from germline, possibly due to a read error. The chain links TRBV7-9 to TRBJ2-4; 7 bases are shared with TRBD1. The germline gives CDR1 SEHNR, CDR2 FQNEAQ (reference sequence). The CDR3 spans 11 residues. This chain's CDR3 is CASSRTGHQSF. The CDR3 DNA follows: TGTGCCAGCAGTAGGACAGGTCACCAGAGTTTC.

This clonotype was observed a handful of times. V usage is TRBV1 and J usage is TRBJ1-1; TRBD1, the table's D call, lacks a check against the DNA. TRBV1 is given as a pseudogene. The length of the CDR3 is 14 residues. CDR3 loop: CTSGTGGSNTEAFF. The DNA for the CDR3 is TGCACCAGCGGAACAGGGGGATCGAACACTGAAGCTTTCTTT.

The chain carries TRBV14 and TRBJ2-5, with D hard to call. V dropped 4 bases and J dropped 2 bases, with 14 bases sitting between them. CDR1 is SGHDN, CDR2 FVKESK, per germline. The CDR3 has 15 residues. CDR3 in amino acids: CASSPIQAGQETQYF. As DNA, the CDR3 is TGTGCCAGCAGCCCAATTCAAGCCGGTCAAGAGACCCAGTACTTC.

V usage is TRBV7-2 and J usage is TRBJ2-1, with 11 bases that match TRBD2. CDR3 length: 14 amino acids. V shed 7 bases and J 7 bases; nucleotides not matched to a gene: 6. Per germline, CDR1 SGHTA and CDR2 FQGNSA. CDR3 region: CASNLSGRVNEQFF. CDR3 nucleotides: TGTGCCAGCAACCTTAGCGGGAGGGTAAATGAGCAGTTCTTC. The full variable domain, rest sourced from reference TRBV7-2 and TRBJ2-1, is GAGVSQSPSNKVTEKGKDVELRCDPISGHTALYWYRQSLGQGLEFLIYFQGNSAPDKSGLPSDRFSAERTGGSVSTLTIQRTQQEDSAVYLCASNLSGRVNEQFFGPGTRLTVL.

The chain has TRBV7-2 and TRBJ2-1, with D perhaps TRBD2 (5 bases). CDR1 and CDR2 (germline): SGHTA, FQGNSA. V lost 4 bases and J 8 bases, leaving 21 bases between the germline ends. This CDR3 has 16 residues. The CDR3 nucleotides are TGTGCCAGCAGCTCTACCCCCGGACTCCCTATAGATGAGCAGTTCTTC. Its translation: CASSSTPGLPIDEQFF. Together with reference TRBV7-2 and TRBJ2-1, the CDR3 gives the full variable domain: GAGVSQSPSNKVTEKGKDVELRCDPISGHTALYWYRQSLGQGLEFLIYFQGNSAPDKSGLPSDRFSAERTGGSVSTLTIQRTQQEDSAVYLCASSSTPGLPIDEQFFGPGTRLTVL.

This chain connects TRBV12-3 or TRBV12-4 to TRBJ1-1, with D hard to call. This CDR3 comprises 13 residues. The V end lost 8 bases, the J end lost 2 bases, and 12 bases lay between the germline ends. CDR3 sequence (DNA): TGTGCCAGCTGTCATGGTCTTAACACTGAAGCTTTCTTT. Translation gives CASCHGLNTEAFF.

V usage is TRBV15 and J usage is TRBJ1-3; D is ambiguous. Trimming cost V 4 bases and J 3 bases, with 4 bases left between them. The CDR3 has 12 residues. Germline CDR1 reads LNHNV; CDR2 reads YYDKDF (reference sequence). The CDR3: CATSTVGNTIYF. Here the CDR3 DNA reads TGTGCCACCAGCACCGTTGGAAACACCATATATTTT.

This clonotype was detected a few times. This rearrangement joins TRBV6-2 or TRBV6-3 to TRBJ2-6; D call uncertain. The CDR3 runs 13 residues. CDR1 is MNHEY and CDR2 is SVGEGT in the germline V gene. Trimming removed 5 bases at V and 4 bases at J, with 6 bases between. In DNA, the CDR3 is TGTGCCAGCAGTGGGCCGGGGGCCAACGTCCTGACTTTC. Encoded protein: CASSGPGANVLTF.

This clonotype was seen a few times. The CDR3 region has the DNA TGTGCCAGCAGCTTGAGACTAGCGGGACCTGACGGGCAGTACTTC. Amino acids: CASSLRLAGPDGQYF. This sequence joins TRBV5-6 and TRBJ2-7; TRBD2 matches at 11 bases. V lost 1 base and J lost 9; bases outside the gene matches: 9. Germline assignment: CDR1 SGHDT and CDR2 YYEEEE. The CDR3 has 15 amino acids.

The CDR3 nucleotides read TGTGCCAGCATGGAGCGGGGATACACCGGGGAGCTGTTTTTT. It translates to CASMERGYTGELFF. This sequence joins TRBV12-3 or TRBV12-4 and TRBJ2-2; 7 bases agree with TRBD2. The CDR3 consists of 14 residues. With 7 bases clipped from V and 3 bases from J, the junction kept 5 bases outside the gene matches.